A selection of T cell receptor beta chains follows, all from one sample in a study of T cell changes during pregnancy in multiple sclerosis. Some clones are missing from TCRdb's copy, which holds only in-frame ones; the method was immunoSEQ multiplex PCR. The data hold tens of thousands of clones, with roughly 92% observed a single time. The sequencing here drew on CD4+ T cells from peripheral blood mononuclear cells, taken in the first trimester of pregnancy. These receptors all stem from a female donor with multiple sclerosis, enrolled in a pregnancy study. The CDR3 runs from the conserved cysteine through the conserved F or W. D genes are given only for firm matches. Only part of the rows carry a size: once, few, many, or a class if the clone is expanded.

abundance: once
v_gene: TRBV29-1
d_gene: -
j_gene: TRBJ1-1
len: 15
CDR3nt: TGCAGCGCGCCAAACAGGGTAGATAGGGGCACTGAAGCTTTCTTT
CDR3aa: CSAPNRVDRGTEAFF

abundance: -
v_gene: TRBV5-4
d_gene: TRBD1
j_gene: TRBJ2-6
len: 16
CDR3nt: TGTGCCAGCAGCCTACCGACAGGGACCGGGGCCAACGTCCTGACTTTC
CDR3aa: CASSLPTGTGANVLTF

abundance: -
v_gene: TRBV7-2
d_gene: TRBD2
j_gene: TRBJ2-3
len: 16
CDR3nt: TGTGCCAGCAGCCACCCTCGACTAGCGGGCACAGATACGCAGTATTTT
CDR3aa: CASSHPRLAGTDTQYF

abundance: -
v_gene: TRBV28
d_gene: TRBD1
j_gene: TRBJ1-1
len: 14
CDR3nt: TGTGCCAGCAGTTCGGGACAGCTTAACACTGAAGCTTTCTTT
CDR3aa: CASSSGQLNTEAFF

abundance: -
v_gene: TRBV5-1
d_gene: -
j_gene: TRBJ2-7
len: 14
CDR3nt: TGCGCCAGCAGCTCCAGGACAGCTGTCTACGAGCAGTACTTC
CDR3aa: CASSSRTAVYEQYF

abundance: -
v_gene: TRBV28
d_gene: TRBD1
j_gene: TRBJ1-1
len: 15
CDR3nt: TGTGCCAGCAGCCCATCGAAACAGGGGGCGCCTGAAGCTTTCTTT
CDR3aa: CASSPSKQGAPEAFF

abundance: -
v_gene: TRBV6-5
d_gene: TRBD2
j_gene: TRBJ2-7
len: 15
CDR3nt: TGTGCCAGCAGTTACGGACTAGCGTCCTCCTACGAGCAGTACTTC
CDR3aa: CASSYGLASSYEQYF

abundance: -
v_gene: TRBV19
d_gene: TRBD1
j_gene: TRBJ1-5
len: 15
CDR3nt: TGTGCCAGCCGGGACAGGGAGATTGGGCATCAGCCCCAGCATTTT
CDR3aa: CASRDREIGHQPQHF

abundance: -
v_gene: TRBV30
d_gene: TRBD1
j_gene: TRBJ2-5
len: 16
CDR3nt: TGTGCCTGGAGAGCCCTAGGACAGGGTGCTAAAAAGACCCAGTACTTC
CDR3aa: CAWRALGQGAKKTQYF

abundance: -
v_gene: TRBV19
d_gene: TRBD2
j_gene: TRBJ2-1
len: 17
CDR3nt: TGTGCCAGTAGTCCCGGGACTAGGGTGCTGATAGGGGGTGAGCAGTTCTTC
CDR3aa: CASSPGTRVLIGGEQFF

abundance: -
v_gene: TRBV5-4
d_gene: TRBD1
j_gene: TRBJ2-5
len: 16
CDR3nt: TGTGCCAGCAGCTCCAGGGGGCTTGGATTGGGAGAGACCCAGTACTTC
CDR3aa: CASSSRGLGLGETQYF

abundance: -
v_gene: TRBV30
d_gene: -
j_gene: TRBJ1-5
len: 12
CDR3nt: TGTGCCTGGAGTGTACGAGATCAGCCCCAGCATTTT
CDR3aa: CAWSVRDQPQHF

abundance: once
v_gene: TRBV11-3
d_gene: -
j_gene: TRBJ1-1
len: 13
CDR3nt: TGTGCCAGCAGCCCGGACCGCGGGGCTGAAGCTTTCTTT
CDR3aa: CASSPDRGAEAFF

abundance: -
v_gene: TRBV11-1
d_gene: TRBD1
j_gene: TRBJ2-7
len: 15
CDR3nt: TGTGCCAGCAGCTTGCTGACAGGGGGCTTGGGCGAGCAGTACTTC
CDR3aa: CASSLLTGGLGEQYF

abundance: -
v_gene: TRBV30
d_gene: TRBD2
j_gene: TRBJ2-2
len: 16
CDR3nt: TGTGCCTGGAGTCAAGCGGGAGGAGTCTTCACCGGGGAGCTGTTTTTT
CDR3aa: CAWSQAGGVFTGELFF

abundance: once
v_gene: TRBV20-1
d_gene: -
j_gene: TRBJ2-7
len: 11
CDR3nt: TGCAGTGCCCGGTCTAGCGACGAGCAGTACTTC
CDR3aa: CSARSSDEQYF

abundance: few
v_gene: TRBV5-1
d_gene: -
j_gene: TRBJ1-4
len: 15
CDR3nt: TGCGCCAGCAGCTTGGCCGGAACAGGGAATGAAAAACTGTTTTTT
CDR3aa: CASSLAGTGNEKLFF

abundance: -
v_gene: TRBV19
d_gene: TRBD2
j_gene: TRBJ2-7
len: 15
CDR3nt: TGTGCCAGTAGGATTGGGGGAGGGCTTGGCTACGAGCAGTACTTC
CDR3aa: CASRIGGGLGYEQYF

abundance: -
v_gene: TRBV2
d_gene: -
j_gene: TRBJ2-4
len: 12
CDR3nt: TGTGCCAGCAGGCCCCGAGGGAACATTCAGTACTTC
CDR3aa: CASRPRGNIQYF

abundance: once
v_gene: TRBV6-1
d_gene: TRBD1
j_gene: TRBJ2-3
len: 12
CDR3nt: TGTGCCAGCAGTGATACAGGGGTGCGGCAGTATTTT
CDR3aa: CASSDTGVRQYF

abundance: -
v_gene: TRBV10-3
d_gene: -
j_gene: TRBJ1-2
len: 13
CDR3nt: TGTGCCATCCAAAGCCCCGAGGCGTGGGGCTACACCTTC
CDR3aa: CAIQSPEAWGYTF

abundance: -
v_gene: TRBV11-3
d_gene: TRBD1
j_gene: TRBJ1-1
len: 14
CDR3nt: TGTGCCAGCAGCCGGGACAGCTGGAACACTGAAGCTTTCTTT
CDR3aa: CASSRDSWNTEAFF

abundance: -
v_gene: TRBV5-1
d_gene: -
j_gene: TRBJ2-7
len: 11
CDR3nt: TGCGCCAGCAGCTTGGCCCAGGAGCAGTACTTC
CDR3aa: CASSLAQEQYF

abundance: -
v_gene: TRBV7-9
d_gene: -
j_gene: TRBJ2-1
len: 11
CDR3nt: TGTGCCAGCAGCTTATCGGATGAGCAGTTCTTC
CDR3aa: CASSLSDEQFF

abundance: -
v_gene: TRBV5-1
d_gene: -
j_gene: TRBJ2-1
len: 15
CDR3nt: TGCGCCAGCAGCTTGGCACTAAACTCCTACAATGAGCAGTTCTTC
CDR3aa: CASSLALNSYNEQFF

abundance: -
v_gene: TRBV19
d_gene: -
j_gene: TRBJ1-1
len: 14
CDR3nt: TGTGCCAGTAGTACTTCTCCAGGGAAGACTGAAGCTTTCTTT
CDR3aa: CASSTSPGKTEAFF

abundance: -
v_gene: TRBV2
d_gene: TRBD1
j_gene: TRBJ2-7
len: 18
CDR3nt: TGTGCCAGCAGTGTGGCCGGACAGGGGTCCCTCCTATCCTACGAGCAGTACTTC
CDR3aa: CASSVAGQGSLLSYEQYF

abundance: -
v_gene: TRBV5-4
d_gene: TRBD1
j_gene: TRBJ1-1
len: 18
CDR3nt: TGTGCCAGCATTCCATCTCAGAGGACAGGGAACTTGAACACTGAAGCTTTCTTT
CDR3aa: CASIPSQRTGNLNTEAFF

abundance: -
v_gene: TRBV5-1
d_gene: TRBD2
j_gene: TRBJ2-2
len: 18
CDR3nt: TGCGCCAGCAGCACGGGACTAGCGGGAGGCATGAACACCGGGGAGCTGTTTTTT
CDR3aa: CASSTGLAGGMNTGELFF

abundance: -
v_gene: TRBV7-9
d_gene: TRBD1
j_gene: TRBJ2-3
len: 17
CDR3nt: TGTGCCAGCAGCTTTCCCTCCCAAGGGGGCAGGACAGATACGCAGTATTTT
CDR3aa: CASSFPSQGGRTDTQYF

abundance: -
v_gene: TRBV2
d_gene: -
j_gene: TRBJ2-3
len: 16
CDR3nt: TGTGCCAGCAGTAATTCAGTGGGAGTAGGCACAGATACGCAGTATTTT
CDR3aa: CASSNSVGVGTDTQYF

abundance: -
v_gene: TRBV7-8
d_gene: -
j_gene: TRBJ2-5
len: 15
CDR3nt: TGTGCCAGCAGCTTAGACCGACTCCTACAAGAAACCCAGTACTTC
CDR3aa: CASSLDRLLQETQYF

abundance: -
v_gene: TRBV19
d_gene: TRBD2
j_gene: TRBJ2-1
len: 15
CDR3nt: TGTGCCAGTAGTATACTAGCGGCCACCTACAATGAGCAGTTCTTC
CDR3aa: CASSILAATYNEQFF

abundance: -
v_gene: TRBV7-9
d_gene: -
j_gene: TRBJ2-2
len: 15
CDR3nt: TGTGCCAGCAGGCGACTAAATTCGAACACCGGGGAGCTGTTTTTT
CDR3aa: CASRRLNSNTGELFF

abundance: -
v_gene: TRBV7-6
d_gene: TRBD2
j_gene: TRBJ2-7
len: 17
CDR3nt: TGTGCCAGCAGCTTGCTATCCCTAGCGGGAGGGCCTCACGAGCAGTACTTC
CDR3aa: CASSLLSLAGGPHEQYF

abundance: -
v_gene: TRBV19
d_gene: -
j_gene: TRBJ1-1
len: 14
CDR3nt: TGTGCCAGCCGCTCACAGGGCTCTGGCACTGAAGCTTTCTTT
CDR3aa: CASRSQGSGTEAFF

abundance: -
v_gene: TRBV5-6
d_gene: -
j_gene: TRBJ2-7
len: 16
CDR3nt: TGTGCCAGCAGCCGCCCAGGAGGGCGTGCATCTTACGAGCAGTACTTC
CDR3aa: CASSRPGGRASYEQYF